The 21 T cell receptor beta chains below all came from one sample that was sequenced in a study of CD8 T cells in ankylosing spondylitis. Broader study findings: In ankylosing spondylitis blood, a motif of roughly eight highly homologous TCR beta variants appeared characteristic.

TCRdb re-derived calls from the 5' RACE reads in MiXCR, one entry per CDR3 protein. The profile shows some 220,000 distinct CDR3 sequences, about 7% of them singletons. No antigens are known for them. The sequencing input was blood, either unsorted or a sorted T cell fraction (not recorded which). The receptor source for this set is a male donor with ankylosing spondylitis.

This clonotype was seen many times. The J gene is TRBJ1-4, the V gene TRBV27; no reliable D call. Trimming took 1 base from V and 4 from J, leaving 16 bases between them. This CDR3 has 17 residues. CDR1 and CDR2 (germline): MNHEY, SMNVEV (reference sequence). The DNA of the CDR3 is TGTGCCAGCAGTTTATTCCCCCAGAGAGGTGATAATGAAAAACTGTTTTTT. As protein: CASSLFPQRGDNEKLFF. The complete variable domain, with remaining parts taken from reference TRBV27 and TRBJ1-4, reads EAQVTQNPRYLITVTGKKLTVTCSQNMNHEYMSWYRQDPGLGLRQIYYSMNVEVTDKGDVPEGYKVSRKEKRNFPLILESPSPNQTSLYFCASSLFPQRGDNEKLFFGSGTQLSVL.

J is TRBJ2-3 and V is TRBV20-1, with D unresolved. The CDR3 sequence is 12 residues long. Germline V gives CDR1 DFQATT, CDR2 SNEGSKA (reference sequence). V lost 3 bases to trimming and J lost 0 bases, with 4 bases between them. The CDR3 loop reads CSARTSTDTQYF. The CDR3 DNA sequence: TGCAGTGCTAGGACCAGCACAGATACGCAGTATTTT.

At least ten counts were recorded for this clonotype. The V gene is TRBV28, the J gene TRBJ2-7, with 9 bases identical to TRBD1. J lost 2 bases, V lost 9 bases, and 8 bases had no gene match. The CDR3 consists of 14 residues. Germline V lookup: CDR1 MDHEN, CDR2 SYDVKM. CDR3 loop: CASSQGARPYEQYF. DNA for the CDR3: TGTGCCAGTTCACAGGGGGCGCGTCCCTACGAGCAGTACTTC. Using reference TRBV28 and TRBJ2-7 for the parts outside the CDR3, the full variable domain is DVKVTQSSRYLVKRTGEKVFLECVQDMDHENMFWYRQDPGLGLRLIYFSYDVKMKEKGDIPEGYSVSREKKERFSLILESASTNQTSMYLCASSQGARPYEQYFGPGTRLTVT.

This clonotype was seen only a few times. The chain employs TRBV20-1 and TRBJ1-1; D is unclear. The CDR3 has 12 amino acids. Trimming took off 7 bases at V and 2 bases at J, with 11 bases between the two ends. Germline V gene sequence: CDR1 DFQATT, CDR2 SNEGSKA (reference sequence). CDR3 region: CSVRATNTEAFF. In DNA, the CDR3 is TGCAGTGTAAGGGCTACTAACACTGAAGCTTTCTTT.

There are a few counts of this clonotype. The genes are TRBV24-1 and TRBJ2-3, with D perhaps TRBD1 (5 bases). Trimming stripped 7 bases from V and 2 bases from J, with 9 bases between. The germline V gene encodes CDR1 KGHDR and CDR2 SFDVKD. This CDR3 has 13 amino acids. In DNA form, the CDR3 reads TGTGCCACCAGCCAGGGTTACACAGATACGCAGTATTTT. Residues: CATSQGYTDTQYF.

CDR3 coding DNA: TGTGCCAGCAGCTTGACAGGGGGCGGCTATGGCTACACCTTC. It is translated as CASSLTGGGYGYTF. The chain has TRBV7-9 and TRBJ1-2; TRBD1 matches 10 bases. Trimming took 3 bases from V and 4 from J; bases not matched to a gene: 2. Germline V gives CDR1 SEHNR, CDR2 FQNEAQ (reference sequence). The CDR3 consists of 14 residues. The full variable domain, with the rest looked up from reference TRBV7-9 and TRBJ1-2, is DTGVSQNPRHKITKRGQNVTFRCDPISEHNRLYWYRQTLGQGPEFLTYFQNEAQLEKSRLLSDRFSAERPKGSFSTLEIQRTEQGDSAMYLCASSLTGGGYGYTFGSGTRLTVV.

Ten or more counts support this clonotype. The rearrangement joins TRBV6-5 to TRBJ2-3, with a weak D call TRBD2 (5 bases). V was pared by 11 bases and J by 5 bases, with 14 bases between. The CDR3 spans 12 residues. Looked up from germline, CDR1 is MNHEY and CDR2 is SVGAGI. The CDR3 sequence is CAARDSGDTQYF. CDR3 in DNA: TGTGCCGCCCGGGATTCAGGAGATACGCAGTATTTT.

This clonotype was recorded at least ten times. The chain couples TRBV20-1 to TRBJ1-1, with D unresolved. Germline V gene lookup returns CDR1 DFQATT and CDR2 SNEGSKA (reference sequence). This CDR3 is built from 13 residues. V lost 6 bases, J lost 3 bases, and 14 bases lay in between. The CDR3 loop reads CSARTRSDTEAFF. The CDR3 nucleotides read TGCAGTGCAAGAACACGATCGGACACTGAAGCTTTCTTT.

This clonotype was seen more than once but under ten times. The chain links TRBV29-1 to TRBJ2-7, with unresolved D. V was clipped by 4 bases and J by 6 bases, with 10 bases between them. The CDR3 runs to 11 residues. The germline CDR1 and CDR2 sequences are SQVTM and ANQGSEA. The CDR3 coding sequence is TGCAGCGTTGCGATGAAGGGCGAGCAGTACTTC. Protein: CSVAMKGEQYF.

V and J are TRBV7-9 and TRBJ2-7; possibly TRBD2 for D (6 bases). Germline-derived CDR1 and CDR2 are SEHNR and FQNEAQ (reference sequence). The CDR3 consists of 13 residues. V shed 5 bases and J shed 2 bases, with 10 bases lying between them. The CDR3 DNA reads TGTGCCAGCAGCCGGGAGCCCACCTACGAGCAGTACTTC. It translates to CASSREPTYEQYF.

The rearrangement links TRBV2 to TRBJ2-5, with D possibly being TRBD1 (5 bases). V lost 3 bases and J 5 bases, leaving 19 bases between the germline ends. Germline V gene lookup returns CDR1 SNHLY and CDR2 FYNNEI. The CDR3 has 16 amino acids. DNA of the CDR3: TGTGCCAGCAGTGACCCTGGCGACAGCGTTTCGGAGACCCAGTACTTC. Its translation: CASSDPGDSVSETQYF.

In this sample, this clonotype turned up many times. This chain joins TRBV9 and TRBJ2-7; either TRBD1 or TRBD2 may supply D (5 bases each). The CDR3 loop spans 13 amino acids. Germline V lookup: CDR1 SGDLS, CDR2 YYNGEE. V was clipped by 4 bases and J by 6 bases, with 14 bases between them. The CDR3 nucleotides are TGTGCCAGCAGCCCGAGGGCAGGGTTCGAGCAGTACTTC. Translating gives CASSPRAGFEQYF.

Ten or more counts support this clonotype. The chain recombines TRBV11-2 with TRBJ2-1, with TRBD2 matching 7 bases. The CDR3 length is 18 residues. J was trimmed by 6 bases and V by 1 base; bases with no gene match: 15. The germline CDR1 and CDR2 sequences are SGHAT and FQNNGV. Here the CDR3 DNA reads TGTGCCAGCAGCTTAGTGGCTGCGTCGCGGGAGAGTTTCAATGAGCAGTTCTTC. Protein sequence: CASSLVAASRESFNEQFF. The variable domain in full, completed from reference TRBV11-2 and TRBJ2-1, reads EAGVAQSPRYKIIEKRQSVAFWCNPISGHATLYWYQQILGQGPKLLIQFQNNGVVDDSQLPKDRFSAERLKGVDSTLKIQPAKLEDSAVYLCASSLVAASRESFNEQFFGPGTRLTVL.

The CDR3 sequence: CASSQTGFTTGELFF. The CDR3 bases are TGTGCCAGCAGTCAGACAGGGTTCACAACCGGGGAGCTGTTTTTT. The rearrangement joins TRBV6-2 or TRBV6-3 to TRBJ2-2, with TRBD1 matching over 7 bases. Germline V gene data show CDR1 as MNHEY and CDR2 as SVGEGT. This CDR3 comprises 15 residues. The V gene end was trimmed by 5 bases and the J gene end by 5 bases; junction bases not matched to a gene: 8.

This clonotype was seen repeatedly, ten times or more. The chain joins TRBV24-1 to TRBJ1-2, with 9 nucleotides matching TRBD1. The germline V gene has CDR1 KGHDR and CDR2 SFDVKD. Germline trimming cut 5 bases from V and 5 bases from J; bases unmatched to any gene: 14. This CDR3 region has 17 residues. The CDR3 DNA follows: TGTGCCACCAGTGGACAGCACGCCGGGACAGGGTGGTATGGCTACACCTTC. It encodes CATSGQHAGTGWYGYTF.

This clonotype was seen at least ten times. The chain recombines TRBV14 with TRBJ1-2; D gene uncertain. Germline CDR1 and CDR2: SGHDN and FVKESK. This CDR3 has 13 residues. With 1 base removed from V and 4 bases from J, the gap between germline ends came to 7 bases. The CDR3 loop is CASSQVVFYGYTF. CDR3 DNA: TGTGCCAGCAGCCAAGTCGTCTTCTATGGCTACACCTTC.

This clonotype has more than one count but fewer than ten. The chain combines TRBV11-1 with TRBJ2-1, with 11 bases identical to TRBD2. Unmatched junction bases numbered 11, after V lost 3 bases and J lost 4 bases. CDR3 length equals 18 residues. CDR1 and CDR2 from the germline V gene are SGHAT and FQDESV (reference sequence). For the CDR3, the DNA is TGTGCCAGCAGCTTCTCTCGGGGTAGCGGGAGGGATTACAATGAGCAGTTCTTC. Its translation is CASSFSRGSGRDYNEQFF.

This clonotype was detected ten times or more. Germline is not matched at one junction end, which may reflect a read error. The chain carries TRBV20-1 and TRBJ1-2, with a weak D call TRBD1 (5 bases). This CDR3 region has 9 residues. Germline V gene data show CDR1 as DFQATT and CDR2 as SNEGSKA (reference sequence). CDR3 DNA sequence: TGCAGTGAGCCCAGGGTGTCGAGGTTC. Protein sequence: CSEPRVSRF.

Many counts were recorded for this clonotype. The chain employs TRBV7-6 and TRBJ2-1, with 7 positions matching TRBD2. V lost 6 bases to trimming and J lost 8 bases; unmatched junction nucleotides: 13. This CDR3 is 15 amino acids long. Germline loops: CDR1 SGHVS, CDR2 FNYEAQ. The CDR3 nucleotides read TGTGCCAGCAGTCAAATAGGCGGGGGTCTCGATGAGCAGTTCTTC. This gives the protein CASSQIGGGLDEQFF.

This sequence joins TRBV10-2 and TRBJ2-7; 14 nucleotides align to TRBD2. Trimming cost V 6 bases and J 4 bases; bases outside gene matches: 5. This CDR3 is built from 15 residues. Per germline, CDR1 WSHSY and CDR2 SAAADI. CDR3 bases: TGCGCCAGCAGGGGGACTAGCGGGAGTATTTACGAGCAGTACTTC. Translation: CASRGTSGSIYEQYF.

Many counts were recorded for this clonotype. The chain combines TRBV21-1 with TRBJ1-6. TRBV21-1 is a pseudogene locus. This CDR3 spans 14 amino acids. CDR3 sequence (DNA): TGTCAGCCAGCGTTCGTGAGTGATAATTCACCCCTCCACTTT. The encoded protein is CQPAFVSDNSPLHF.